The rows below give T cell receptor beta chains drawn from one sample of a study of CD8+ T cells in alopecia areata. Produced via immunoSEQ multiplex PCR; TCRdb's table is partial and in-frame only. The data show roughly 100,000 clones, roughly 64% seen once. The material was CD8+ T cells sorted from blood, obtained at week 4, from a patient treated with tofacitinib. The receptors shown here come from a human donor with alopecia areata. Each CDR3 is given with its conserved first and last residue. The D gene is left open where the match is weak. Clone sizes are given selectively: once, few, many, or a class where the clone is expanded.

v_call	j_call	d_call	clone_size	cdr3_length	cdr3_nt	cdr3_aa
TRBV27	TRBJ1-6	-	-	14	TGTGCCAGCAGTTTATGGGGAGCGGATTCACCCCTCCACTTT	CASSLWGADSPLHF
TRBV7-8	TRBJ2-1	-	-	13	TGTGCCAGCAGCTCCAGGGGGGGCGTTGAGCAGTTCTTC	CASSSRGGVEQFF
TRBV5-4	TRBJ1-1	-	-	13	TGTGCCAGCAACGACAGATTGAACACTGAAGCTTTCTTT	CASNDRLNTEAFF
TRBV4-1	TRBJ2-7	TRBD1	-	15	TGCGCCAGCAGCCCAGCCAGGGGGCGCTTAGACGAGCAGTACTTC	CASSPARGRLDEQYF
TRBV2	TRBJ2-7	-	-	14	TGTGCCAGCAGTGAAGTGACAGGTCCCTACGAGCAGTACTTC	CASSEVTGPYEQYF
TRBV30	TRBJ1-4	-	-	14	TGTGCCTGGAGTCTCAGTGGGGGAGATGAAAAACTGTTTTTT	CAWSLSGGDEKLFF
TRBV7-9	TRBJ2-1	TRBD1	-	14	TGTGCGTCCCGGGGACAGGGGTCCCGGGATGAGCAGTTCTTC	CASRGQGSRDEQFF
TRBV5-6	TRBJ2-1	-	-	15	TGTGCCAGCAGCGAGGACGGGGGTCTTTACAATGAGCAGTTCTTC	CASSEDGGLYNEQFF
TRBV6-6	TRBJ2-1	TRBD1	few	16	TGTGCCAGCAGTAACAACCGGGACAGGGGTTACAATGAGCAGTTCTTC	CASSNNRDRGYNEQFF
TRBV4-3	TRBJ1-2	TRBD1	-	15	TGCGCCAGCAGCCAAAACAGGGGATCCATCGGTGGCTACACCTTC	CASSQNRGSIGGYTF
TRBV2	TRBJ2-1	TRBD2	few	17	TGTGCCAGCAGGCCACCACCGGCTAGCGGGAGAAGGGATGAGCAGTTCTTC	CASRPPPASGRRDEQFF
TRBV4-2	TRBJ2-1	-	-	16	TGTGCCAGCAGCCAAGATGGTACGGACTCCTACAATGAGCAGTTCTTC	CASSQDGTDSYNEQFF
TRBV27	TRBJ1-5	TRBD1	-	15	TGTGCCAGCAGTTTTATCGGGACAGTGGATCAGCCCCAGCATTTT	CASSFIGTVDQPQHF
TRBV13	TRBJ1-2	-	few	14	TGTGCCAGCAGCATCGGGGCTTGGAGGAATGGCTACACCTTC	CASSIGAWRNGYTF
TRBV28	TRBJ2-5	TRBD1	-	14	TGTGCCAGCACTCTCGGGACAGCTGGAGAGACCCAGTACTTC	CASTLGTAGETQYF
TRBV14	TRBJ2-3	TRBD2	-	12	TGTGCCAGCAGCCAAGGAGGACTAGTGCAGTATTTT	CASSQGGLVQYF
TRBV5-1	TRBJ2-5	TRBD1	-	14	TGCGCCAGCAGCTGGACAGGACCGCAAGAGACCCAGTACTTC	CASSWTGPQETQYF
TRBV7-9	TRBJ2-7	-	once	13	TGTGCCAGCAGCCCTCGGACAAACTACGAGCAGTACTTC	CASSPRTNYEQYF
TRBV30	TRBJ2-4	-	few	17	TGTGCCTGGAGAAACGGGACCCCAGGACTAGCCAAAAACATTCAGTACTTC	CAWRNGTPGLAKNIQYF
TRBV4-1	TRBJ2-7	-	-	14	TGCGCCAGCAGCCAAGTAGACGCCTCCTACGAGCAGTACTTC	CASSQVDASYEQYF
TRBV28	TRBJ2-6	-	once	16	TGTGCCAGCAGTTTGGATCAGAGCTCTGGGGCCAACGTCCTGACTTTC	CASSLDQSSGANVLTF
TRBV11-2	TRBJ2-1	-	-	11	TGTGCCAGCTCCTTGAACAATGAGCAGTTCTTC	CASSLNNEQFF
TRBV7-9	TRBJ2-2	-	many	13	TGTGCCAGCAGCTCCACGAACACCGGGGAGCTGTTTTTT	CASSSTNTGELFF
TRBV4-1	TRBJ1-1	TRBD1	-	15	TGCGCCAGCAGCCAAGAACCGACAGGGAGCACTGAAGCTTTCTTT	CASSQEPTGSTEAFF
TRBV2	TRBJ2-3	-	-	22	TGTGCCAGCAGTGAACTCGTCGGCCAGGGGTTTTCCCCGGCCCCAAGCACAGATACGCAGTATTTT	CASSELVGQGFSPAPSTDTQYF
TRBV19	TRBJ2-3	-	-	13	TGTGCCAGTAGGTCTTCGAGCACAGATACGCAGTATTTT	CASRSSSTDTQYF
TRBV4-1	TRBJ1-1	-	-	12	TGCGCCAGCAGCCAACGAGGGGCTGAAGCTTTCTTT	CASSQRGAEAFF
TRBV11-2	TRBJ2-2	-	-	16	TGTGCCAGCAGCTCCCATTGGACTGCGAACACCGGGGAGCTGTTTTTT	CASSSHWTANTGELFF
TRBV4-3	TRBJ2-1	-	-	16	TGCGCCAGCAGCCAAGACGACGGGACTGGATACAATGAGCAGTTCTTC	CASSQDDGTGYNEQFF
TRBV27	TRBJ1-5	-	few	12	TGTGCCAGCAGTTTATTGGGACAGCCCCAGCATTTT	CASSLLGQPQHF
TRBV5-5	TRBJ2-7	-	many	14	TGTGCCAGCAGCTTGGACGCTGCGACCGTCGAGCAGTACTTC	CASSLDAATVEQYF
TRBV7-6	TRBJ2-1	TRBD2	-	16	TGTGCCAGCAGCCCGCTAGCGGGGGGCCTATACAATGAGCAGTTCTTC	CASSPLAGGLYNEQFF
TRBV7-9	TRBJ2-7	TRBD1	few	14	TGTGCCAGCAGCTTGGGGGACAGAAACTACGAGCAGTACTTC	CASSLGDRNYEQYF
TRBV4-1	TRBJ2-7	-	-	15	TGCGCCAGCAGCCAAGATGGGGGCACCTCCTACGAGCAGTACTTC	CASSQDGGTSYEQYF
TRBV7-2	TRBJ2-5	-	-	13	TGTGCCAGCAGCTTAGAGGCGGACGAGACCCAGTACTTC	CASSLEADETQYF
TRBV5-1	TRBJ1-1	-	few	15	TGCGCCAGCAGCTTGTTGGGCCAAGGAAACACTGAAGCTTTCTTT	CASSLLGQGNTEAFF